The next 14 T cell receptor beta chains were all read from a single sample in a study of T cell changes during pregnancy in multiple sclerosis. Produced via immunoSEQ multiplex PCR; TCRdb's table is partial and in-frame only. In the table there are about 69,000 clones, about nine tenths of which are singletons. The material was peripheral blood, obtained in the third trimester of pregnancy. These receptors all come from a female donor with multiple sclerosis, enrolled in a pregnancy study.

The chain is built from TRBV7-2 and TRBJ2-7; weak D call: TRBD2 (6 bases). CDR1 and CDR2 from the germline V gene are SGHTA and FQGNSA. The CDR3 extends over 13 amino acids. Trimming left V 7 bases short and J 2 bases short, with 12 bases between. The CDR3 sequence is CASTFSGTYEQYF. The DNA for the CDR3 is TGTGCCAGCACCTTTAGCGGTACCTACGAGCAGTACTTC.

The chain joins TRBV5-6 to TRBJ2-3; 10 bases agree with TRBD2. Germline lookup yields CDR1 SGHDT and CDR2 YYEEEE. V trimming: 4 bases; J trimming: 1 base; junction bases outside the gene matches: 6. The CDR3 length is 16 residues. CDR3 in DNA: TGTGCCAGCAGCCATTTAGCGGGGGGAGGCACAGATACGCAGTATTTT. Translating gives CASSHLAGGGTDTQYF.

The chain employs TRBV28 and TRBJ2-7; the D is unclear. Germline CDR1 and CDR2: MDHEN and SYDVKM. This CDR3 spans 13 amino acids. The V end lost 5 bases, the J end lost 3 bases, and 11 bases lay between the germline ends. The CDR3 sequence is CASSPAHHYEQYF. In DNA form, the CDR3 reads TGTGCCAGCAGTCCAGCGCATCACTACGAGCAGTACTTC. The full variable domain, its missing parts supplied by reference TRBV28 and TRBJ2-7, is DVKVTQSSRYLVKRTGEKVFLECVQDMDHENMFWYRQDPGLGLRLIYFSYDVKMKEKGDIPEGYSVSREKKERFSLILESASTNQTSMYLCASSPAHHYEQYFGPGTRLTVT.

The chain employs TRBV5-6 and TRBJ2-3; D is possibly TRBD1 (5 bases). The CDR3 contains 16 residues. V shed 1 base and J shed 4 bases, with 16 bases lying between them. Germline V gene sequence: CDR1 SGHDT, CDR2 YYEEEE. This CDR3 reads CASSLPHRLQSDTQYF. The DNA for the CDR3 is TGTGCCAGCAGCTTGCCTCACAGGTTACAATCAGATACGCAGTATTTT.

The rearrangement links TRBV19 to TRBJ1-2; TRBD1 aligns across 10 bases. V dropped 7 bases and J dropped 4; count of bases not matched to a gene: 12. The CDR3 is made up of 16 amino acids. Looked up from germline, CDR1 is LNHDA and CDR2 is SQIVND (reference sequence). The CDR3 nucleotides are TGTGCCAGTACCCCGTCCCGCGGGACAGGGGCCTATGGCTACACCTTC. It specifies CASTPSRGTGAYGYTF.

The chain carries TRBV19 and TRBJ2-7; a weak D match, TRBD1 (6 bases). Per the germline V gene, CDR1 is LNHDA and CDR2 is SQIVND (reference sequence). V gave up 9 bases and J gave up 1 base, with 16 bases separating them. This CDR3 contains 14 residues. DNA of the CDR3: TGTGCCAGCAAGGACAGTTATAATTCCTACGAGCAGTACTTC. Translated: CASKDSYNSYEQYF.

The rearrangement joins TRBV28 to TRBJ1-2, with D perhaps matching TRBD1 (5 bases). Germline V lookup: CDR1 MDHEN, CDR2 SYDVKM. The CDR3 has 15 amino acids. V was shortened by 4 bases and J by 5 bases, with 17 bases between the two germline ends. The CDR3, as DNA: TGTGCCAGCAGTTCATTGGGGGGAGGCATTTATGGCTACACCTTC. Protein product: CASSSLGGGIYGYTF.

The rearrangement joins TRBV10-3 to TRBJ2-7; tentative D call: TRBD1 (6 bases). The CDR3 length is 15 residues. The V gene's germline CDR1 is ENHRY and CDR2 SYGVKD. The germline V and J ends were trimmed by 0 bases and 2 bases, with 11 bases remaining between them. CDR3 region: CAISESTGLTYEQYF. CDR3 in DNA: TGTGCCATCAGTGAGTCGACAGGCCTTACCTACGAGCAGTACTTC.

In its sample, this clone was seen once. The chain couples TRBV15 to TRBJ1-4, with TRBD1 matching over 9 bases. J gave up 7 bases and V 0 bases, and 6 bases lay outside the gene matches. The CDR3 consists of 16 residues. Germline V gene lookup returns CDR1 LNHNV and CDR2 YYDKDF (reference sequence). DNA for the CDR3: TGTGCCACCAGCAGAGATCCCGGGACAGGGCCTGAAAAACTGTTTTTT. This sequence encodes CATSRDPGTGPEKLFF.

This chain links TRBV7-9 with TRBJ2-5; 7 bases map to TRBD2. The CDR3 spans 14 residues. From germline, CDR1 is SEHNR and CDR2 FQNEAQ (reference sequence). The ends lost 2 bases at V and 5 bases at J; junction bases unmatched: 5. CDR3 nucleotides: TGTGCCAGCAGCTTACGGGGCGGGGGTGAGACCCAGTACTTC. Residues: CASSLRGGGETQYF.

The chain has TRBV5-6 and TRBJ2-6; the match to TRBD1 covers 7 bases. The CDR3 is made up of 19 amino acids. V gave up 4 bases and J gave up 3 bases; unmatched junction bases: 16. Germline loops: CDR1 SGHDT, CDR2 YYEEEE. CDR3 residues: CASSPLRQGFSRGANVLTF. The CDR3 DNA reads TGTGCCAGCAGCCCCCTCCGACAGGGTTTCTCTCGTGGGGCCAACGTCCTGACTTTC.

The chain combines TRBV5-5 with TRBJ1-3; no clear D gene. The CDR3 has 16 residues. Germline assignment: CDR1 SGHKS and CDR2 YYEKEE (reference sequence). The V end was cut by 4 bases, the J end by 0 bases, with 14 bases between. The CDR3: CASSPLAGYSGNTIYF. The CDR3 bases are TGTGCCAGCAGCCCGCTAGCCGGGTACTCTGGAAACACCATATATTTT.

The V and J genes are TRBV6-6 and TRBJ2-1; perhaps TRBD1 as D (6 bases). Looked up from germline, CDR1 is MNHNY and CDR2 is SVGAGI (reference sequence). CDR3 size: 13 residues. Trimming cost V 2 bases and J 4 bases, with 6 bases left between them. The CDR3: CASSYGQYNEQFF. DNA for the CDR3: TGTGCCAGCAGTTACGGACAGTACAATGAGCAGTTCTTC.

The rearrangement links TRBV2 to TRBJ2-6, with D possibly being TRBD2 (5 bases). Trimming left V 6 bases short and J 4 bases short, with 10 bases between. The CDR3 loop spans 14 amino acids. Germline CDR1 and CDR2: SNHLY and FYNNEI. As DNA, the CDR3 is TGTGCCAGCAGGAGGGAGACCGGGGCCAACGTCCTGACTTTC. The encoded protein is CASRRETGANVLTF.